These T cell receptor beta chains were read from a single sample in a study of blood T cells in healthy people across ages. From the 5' RACE reads, TCRdb called clonotypes with MiXCR, one entry per CDR3 protein. The table records some 750,000 distinct CDR3 sequences, roughly 20% of them present only once. Sequencing used blood. All receptors derive from a man in his sixties or seventies in good health. The CDR3 runs from the conserved cysteine through the conserved F or W. Each record gives: CDR3 protein, CDR3 DNA, V gene, D gene, J gene, clone size. D genes are given only for firm matches. A row's size may be missing; if present it is once, few, many or a size class.

CASSAAGTNTGELFF,TGTGCCAGCAGCGCAGCCGGGACTAACACCGGGGAGCTGTTTTTT,TRBV14,NA,TRBJ2-2,many
CASTSPGRETQYF,TGTGCCAGCACTTCACCGGGGCGGGAGACCCAGTACTTC,TRBV6-5,NA,TRBJ2-5,few
CASSDPGVVSYEQYF,TGTGCCAGCAGTGATCCAGGGGTAGTATCCTACGAGCAGTACTTC,TRBV28,NA,TRBJ2-7,few
CASSQDRQLRPQHF,TGCGCCAGCAGCCAAGATAGGCAGCTGAGGCCCCAGCATTTT,TRBV4-3,NA,TRBJ1-5,few
CASSYRTGDNEQFF,TGTGCCAGCAGTTACCGGACAGGGGACAATGAGCAGTTCTTC,TRBV2,TRBD1,TRBJ2-1,NA
CASPGQMVIGGIETQYF,TGTGCCAGCCCGGGACAAATGGTGATAGGGGGCATCGAGACCCAGTACTTC,TRBV2,TRBD1,TRBJ2-5,NA
CSVALTGAEQYF,TGCAGCGTGGCCCTGACAGGGGCCGAGCAGTACTTC,TRBV29-1,TRBD1,TRBJ2-7,few
CASSGQAGTDTQYF,TGTGCCAGCAGCGGACAGGCGGGCACAGATACGCAGTATTTT,TRBV7-8,TRBD1,TRBJ2-3,NA
CASSESWGTQYF,TGCGCCAGCAGTGAGTCCTGGGGTACGCAGTATTTT,TRBV10-1,NA,TRBJ2-3,NA
CASSFGLGQLAKNIQYF,TGTGCCAGCAGCTTTGGGCTGGGGCAGCTAGCCAAAAACATTCAGTACTTC,TRBV11-3,NA,TRBJ2-4,NA
CATSDLKRLSNQPQHF,TGTGCCACCAGTGATTTGAAACGGCTTAGCAATCAGCCCCAGCATTTT,TRBV24-1,NA,TRBJ1-5,NA
CASSYSGGRGNQPQHF,TGTGCCAGCAGCTACTCAGGGGGCAGGGGCAATCAGCCCCAGCATTTT,TRBV3-1,TRBD1,TRBJ1-5,NA
CASSQAGEGEQYF,TGTGCCAGCAGCCAAGCGGGAGAGGGTGAGCAGTACTTC,TRBV4-2,NA,TRBJ2-7,few
CASSLADSIDTDTQYF,TGCGCCAGCAGCTTGGCCGACAGTATTGACACAGATACGCAGTATTTT,TRBV5-1,NA,TRBJ2-3,few
CASSPGTKNYEQYF,TGTGCCAGCAGCCCCGGGACAAAGAACTACGAGCAGTACTTC,TRBV3-1,NA,TRBJ2-7,NA
CASSFWGLAGHTGELFF,TGTGCCAGCAGCTTCTGGGGACTAGCGGGGCACACCGGGGAGCTGTTTTTT,TRBV12-1,NA,TRBJ2-2,NA
CASSLDRGLNTGELFF,TGTGCCAGCAGTCTAGACAGGGGGCTTAACACCGGGGAGCTGTTTTTT,TRBV12-3/TRBV12-4,TRBD1,TRBJ2-2,many
CASSQDLESHSGANVLTF,TGCGCCAGCAGCCAAGATCTCGAGTCCCACTCTGGGGCCAACGTCCTGACTTTC,TRBV4-1,NA,TRBJ2-6,NA
CASSSGLGRTDTQYF,TGTGCCAGCAGCTCCGGACTAGGGAGAACAGATACGCAGTATTTT,TRBV7-2,TRBD2,TRBJ2-3,NA
CASSPPSRHEQFF,TGTGCCAGCTCACCACCTAGCAGACATGAGCAGTTCTTC,TRBV18,NA,TRBJ2-1,NA
CASIQGSSYNEQFF,TGTGCCAGCATTCAGGGGAGCTCCTACAATGAGCAGTTCTTC,TRBV6-6,NA,TRBJ2-1,few
CAWSGVRVYNEQFF,TGTGCCTGGAGTGGGGTTCGTGTCTACAATGAGCAGTTCTTC,TRBV30,NA,TRBJ2-1,NA
CASSYPPRAGNTIYF,TGTGCCAGCAGTTACCCTCCCAGGGCTGGAAACACCATATATTTT,TRBV6-6,NA,TRBJ1-3,NA
CASSGTGNLAKNIQYF,TGTGCCAGCAGCGGAACCGGGAACCTAGCCAAAAACATTCAGTACTTC,TRBV9,NA,TRBJ2-4,few
CASSHLGGRANEQFF,TGCGCCAGCAGCCACCTCGGGGGGAGGGCCAATGAGCAGTTCTTC,TRBV4-3,TRBD2,TRBJ2-1,NA
CASSEPSGLLLTGELFF,TGTGCCAGCAGCGAGCCCTCAGGGTTGTTATTAACCGGGGAGCTGTTTTTT,TRBV9,NA,TRBJ2-2,NA
CASRPTGEVETQYF,TGTGCCAGCAGACCAACAGGGGAAGTAGAGACCCAGTACTTC,TRBV25-1,TRBD1,TRBJ2-5,NA
CATGDRYSNQPQHF,TGTGCCACCGGGGACAGGTATAGCAATCAGCCCCAGCATTTT,TRBV24-1,TRBD1,TRBJ1-5,NA
CASTKGLAGDNEQFF,TGTGCCAGCACAAAGGGACTAGCGGGAGACAATGAGCAGTTCTTC,TRBV6-6,TRBD2,TRBJ2-1,NA
CASSLKFGGLGNQPQHF,TGTGCCAGCAGCTTAAAGTTTGGGGGGCTCGGCAATCAGCCCCAGCATTTT,TRBV7-8,NA,TRBJ1-5,NA
CASSLFSGGYNEQLF,TGTGCCAGCAGCTTATTCAGCGGGGGGTACAATGAGCAGCTCTTC,TRBV7-3,TRBD2,TRBJ2-7,NA
CATSPDTYNEQFF,TGTGCCACCAGTCCAGACACGTACAATGAGCAGTTCTTC,TRBV24-1,NA,TRBJ2-1,few
CASSGTDSYEQYF,TGTGCCAGCAGCGGGACAGACTCCTACGAGCAGTACTTC,TRBV28,TRBD1,TRBJ2-7,few
CSVVKGGGVADTQYF,TGCAGCGTGGTTAAGGGGGGGGGCGTCGCAGATACGCAGTATTTT,TRBV29-1,NA,TRBJ2-3,many
CASSLDVAGGNEQFF,TGTGCCAGCAGCTTAGATGTAGCGGGGGGAAATGAGCAGTTCTTC,TRBV7-7,TRBD2,TRBJ2-1,few
CASMERARGDTGELFF,TGTGCCAGCATGGAGAGGGCCAGGGGAGACACCGGGGAGCTGTTTTTT,TRBV2,NA,TRBJ2-2,NA
CASSPGSSGANVLTF,TGTGCCAGTAGTCCAGGAAGCTCTGGGGCCAACGTCCTGACTTTC,TRBV19,NA,TRBJ2-6,many
CASSRDSNSGNTIYF,TGTGCCAGCAGCCGTGACAGCAACTCTGGAAACACCATATATTTT,TRBV5-5,NA,TRBJ1-3,few
CSAGLTVNTEAFF,TGCAGCGCCGGACTGACTGTGAACACTGAAGCTTTCTTT,TRBV29-1,NA,TRBJ1-1,NA
CSSRPNTEAFF,TGCAGCTCCCGCCCGAACACTGAAGCTTTCTTT,TRBV29-1,NA,TRBJ1-1,NA
CASKSSRNSYEQYF,TGTGCCAGCAAAAGTTCCAGAAACTCCTACGAGCAGTACTTC,TRBV6-2/TRBV6-3,NA,TRBJ2-7,NA
CASIGPGTNYGYTF,TGTGCCAGCATTGGCCCGGGAACGAACTATGGCTACACCTTC,TRBV2,NA,TRBJ1-2,NA